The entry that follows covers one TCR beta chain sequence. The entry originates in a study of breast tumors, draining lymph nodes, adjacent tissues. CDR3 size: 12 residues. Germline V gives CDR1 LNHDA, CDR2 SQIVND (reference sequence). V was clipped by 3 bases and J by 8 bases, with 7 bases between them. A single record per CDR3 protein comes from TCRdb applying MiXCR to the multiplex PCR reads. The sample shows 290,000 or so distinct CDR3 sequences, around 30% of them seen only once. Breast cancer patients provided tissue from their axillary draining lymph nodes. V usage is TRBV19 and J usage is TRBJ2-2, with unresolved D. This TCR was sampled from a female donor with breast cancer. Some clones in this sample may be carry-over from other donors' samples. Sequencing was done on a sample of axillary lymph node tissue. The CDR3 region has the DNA TGTGCCAGTAGTATCGAGACAGGGGAGCTGTTTTTT. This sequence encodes CASSIETGELFF.